The clone carrying this T cell receptor (beta chain) has at least ten counts. An end of the junction differs from the germline gene, which may be a read error. Germline lookup yields CDR1 SGHRS and CDR2 YFSETQ. The CDR3 runs to 13 residues. This entry belongs to a study of T-cell reconstitution after alpha-beta-depleted transplantation in children. Unique molecular identifiers featured in how the TCRbeta library was prepared. Each CDR3 protein is one row after TCRdb ran MiXCR on the PCR reads. The sample lists 500,000 or so distinct CDR3 sequences; 32% were seen once. Sequenced material: PBMCs from the stem cell graft donor, taken from the stem cell graft. The source of this sequence is a human donor who donated a stem cell graft to a child with aplastic anemia. The chain uses TRBV5-1 and TRBJ2-3; a possible D gene is TRBD2 (6 bases). The DNA of the CDR3 is TGTGCCAGCTCCCGTGGGGGGACAGATACGCAGTATTTT. Protein product: CASSRGGTDTQYF.